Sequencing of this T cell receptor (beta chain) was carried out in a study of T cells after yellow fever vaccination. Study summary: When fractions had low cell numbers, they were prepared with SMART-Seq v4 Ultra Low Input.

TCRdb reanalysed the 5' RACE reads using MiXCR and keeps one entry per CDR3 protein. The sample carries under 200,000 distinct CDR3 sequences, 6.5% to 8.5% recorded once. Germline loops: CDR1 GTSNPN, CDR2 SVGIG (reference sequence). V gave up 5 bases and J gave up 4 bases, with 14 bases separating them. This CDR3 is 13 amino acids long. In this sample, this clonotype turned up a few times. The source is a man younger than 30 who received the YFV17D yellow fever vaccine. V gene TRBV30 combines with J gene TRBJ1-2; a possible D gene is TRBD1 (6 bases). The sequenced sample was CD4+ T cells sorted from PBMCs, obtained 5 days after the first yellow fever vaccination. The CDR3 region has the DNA TGTGCCTGGTACCCACGGACAGCCTATGGCTACACCTTC. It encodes CAWYPRTAYGYTF.